These 3 T cell receptor beta chains share one sample of origin, sequenced in a study of shared clonotypes between healthy human individuals. Profiling relied on immunoSEQ multiplex PCR, and the TCRdb table lists in-frame clones only, not all of them. The sample lists about 2 million clones, 90% to 95% seen once, with more than 0.1% in the top ten. Material for sequencing was naive CD4+ T cells sorted from blood. Described subset: CD45RA+ positively selected. These receptors came from a young man in good health.

The rearrangement links TRBV19 to TRBJ1-6; 9 positions agree with TRBD1. CDR3 length equals 16 residues. In germline, CDR1 is LNHDA, CDR2 SQIVND (reference sequence). Trimming took 5 bases from V and 7 from J; bases not matched to a gene: 9. CDR3 region: CASSSRTGATNSPLHF. The CDR3 DNA is TGTGCCAGTAGTTCCCGGACAGGGGCAACAAATTCACCCCTCCACTTT.

This chain joins TRBV7-9 and TRBJ1-1; D possibly corresponds to TRBD1 (6 bases). Trimming stripped 8 bases from V and 11 bases from J, with 21 bases between. This CDR3 is 13 amino acids long. The V gene's germline CDR1 is SEHNR and CDR2 FQNEAQ (reference sequence). CDR3 sequence reads: CASALQGQLGAFF. The CDR3 DNA sequence: TGTGCCAGCGCACTCCAAGGACAGTTGGGCGCTTTCTTT. The entire variable domain, with the rest obtained from reference TRBV7-9 and TRBJ1-1, is as follows: DTGVSQNPRHKITKRGQNVTFRCDPISEHNRLYWYRQTLGQGPEFLTYFQNEAQLEKSRLLSDRFSAERPKGSFSTLEIQRTEQGDSAMYLCASALQGQLGAFFGQGTRLTVV.

In regard to this clone: This sample includes further DNA sequences coding for the same CDR3. The chain couples TRBV2 to TRBJ2-7, with 10 bases lining up with TRBD1. Losses at the gene ends were 8 bases for V and 2 bases for J; bases not matched to a gene: 6. CDR3 size: 14 residues. Germline values: CDR1 SNHLY, CDR2 FYNNEI. The CDR3 loop is CASSRDRGTYEQYF. The DNA for the CDR3 is TGTGCCAGCTCCCGGGACAGGGGAACCTACGAGCAGTACTTC.